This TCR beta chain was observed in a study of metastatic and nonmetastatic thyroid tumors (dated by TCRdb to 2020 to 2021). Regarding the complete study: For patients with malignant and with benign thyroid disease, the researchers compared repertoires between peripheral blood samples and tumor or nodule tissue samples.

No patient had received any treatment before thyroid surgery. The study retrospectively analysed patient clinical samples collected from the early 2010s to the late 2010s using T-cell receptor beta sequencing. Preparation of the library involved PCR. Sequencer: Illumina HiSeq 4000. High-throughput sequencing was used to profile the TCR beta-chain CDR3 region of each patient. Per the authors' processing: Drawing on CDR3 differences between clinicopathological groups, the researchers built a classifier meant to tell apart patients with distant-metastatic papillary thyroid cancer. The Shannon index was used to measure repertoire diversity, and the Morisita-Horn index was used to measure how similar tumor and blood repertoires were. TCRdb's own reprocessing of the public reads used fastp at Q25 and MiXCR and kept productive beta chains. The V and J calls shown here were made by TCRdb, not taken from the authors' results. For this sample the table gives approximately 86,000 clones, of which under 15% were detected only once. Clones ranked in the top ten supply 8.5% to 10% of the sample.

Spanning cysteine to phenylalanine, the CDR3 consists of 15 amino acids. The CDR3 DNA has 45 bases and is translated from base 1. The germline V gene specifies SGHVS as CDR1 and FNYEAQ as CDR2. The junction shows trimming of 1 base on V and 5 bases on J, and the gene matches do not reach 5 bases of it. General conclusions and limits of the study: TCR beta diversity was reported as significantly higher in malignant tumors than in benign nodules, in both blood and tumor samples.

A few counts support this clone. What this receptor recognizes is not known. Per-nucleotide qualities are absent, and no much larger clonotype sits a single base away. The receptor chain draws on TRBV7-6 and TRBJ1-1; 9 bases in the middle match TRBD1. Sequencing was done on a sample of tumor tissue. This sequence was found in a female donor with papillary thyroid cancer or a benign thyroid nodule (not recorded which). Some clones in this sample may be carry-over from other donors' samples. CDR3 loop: CASSLGATGGTEAFF. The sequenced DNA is TGTGCCAGCAGCTTAGGGGCGACAGGGGGGACTGAAGCTTTCTTT.